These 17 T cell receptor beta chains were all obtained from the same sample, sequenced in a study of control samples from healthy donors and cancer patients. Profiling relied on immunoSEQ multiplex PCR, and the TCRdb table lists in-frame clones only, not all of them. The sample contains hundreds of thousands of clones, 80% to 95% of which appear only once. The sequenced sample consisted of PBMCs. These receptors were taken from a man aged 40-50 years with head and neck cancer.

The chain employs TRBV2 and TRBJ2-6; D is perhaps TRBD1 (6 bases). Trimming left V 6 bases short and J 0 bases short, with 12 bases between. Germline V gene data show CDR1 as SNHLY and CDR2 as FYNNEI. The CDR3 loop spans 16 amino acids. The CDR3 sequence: CASSKGHRSGANVLTF. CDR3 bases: TGTGCCAGCAGCAAGGGACACCGCTCTGGGGCCAACGTCCTGACTTTC.

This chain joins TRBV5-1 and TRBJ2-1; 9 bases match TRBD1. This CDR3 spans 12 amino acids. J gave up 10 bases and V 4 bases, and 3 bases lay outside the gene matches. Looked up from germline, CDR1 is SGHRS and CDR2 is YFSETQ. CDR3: CASSVGTGEQFF. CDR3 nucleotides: TGCGCCAGCAGCGTAGGGACAGGGGAGCAGTTCTTC. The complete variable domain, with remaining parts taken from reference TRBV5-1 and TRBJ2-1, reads KAGVTQTPRYLIKTRGQQVTLSCSPISGHRSVSWYQQTPGQGLQFLFEYFSETQRNKGNFPGRFSGRQFSNSRSEMNVSTLELGDSALYLCASSVGTGEQFFGPGTRLTVL.

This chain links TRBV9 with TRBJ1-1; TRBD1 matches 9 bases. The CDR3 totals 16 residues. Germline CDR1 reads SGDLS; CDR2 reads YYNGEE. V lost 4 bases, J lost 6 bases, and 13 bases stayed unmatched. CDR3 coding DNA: TGTGCCAGCAGCTCCCGCCGGGACAGGGAATTGGCTGAAGCTTTCTTT. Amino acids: CASSSRRDRELAEAFF.

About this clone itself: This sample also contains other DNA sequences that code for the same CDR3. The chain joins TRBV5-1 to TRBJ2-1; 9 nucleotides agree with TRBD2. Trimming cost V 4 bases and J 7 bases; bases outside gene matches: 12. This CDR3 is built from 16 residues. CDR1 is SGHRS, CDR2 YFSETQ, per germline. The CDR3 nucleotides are TGCGCCAGCAGCCTGGCCGGGCAGCGGGGGGATAATGAGCAGTTCTTC. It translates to CASSLAGQRGDNEQFF.

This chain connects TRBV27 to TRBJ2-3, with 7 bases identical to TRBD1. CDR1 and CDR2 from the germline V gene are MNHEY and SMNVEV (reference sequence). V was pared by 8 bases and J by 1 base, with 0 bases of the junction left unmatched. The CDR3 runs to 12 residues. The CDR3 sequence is CASQGGTDTQYF. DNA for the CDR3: TGTGCCAGCCAGGGGGGCACAGATACGCAGTATTTT.

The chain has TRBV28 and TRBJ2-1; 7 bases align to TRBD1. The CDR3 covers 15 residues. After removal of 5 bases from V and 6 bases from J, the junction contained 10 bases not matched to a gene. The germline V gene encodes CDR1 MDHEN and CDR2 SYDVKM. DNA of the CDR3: TGTGCCAGCAGTGTCCGGGACAGCGTATCCAATGAGCAGTTCTTC. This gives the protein CASSVRDSVSNEQFF.

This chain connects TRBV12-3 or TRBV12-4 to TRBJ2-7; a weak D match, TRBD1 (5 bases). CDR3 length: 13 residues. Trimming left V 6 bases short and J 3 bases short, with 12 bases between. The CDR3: CASSSHRIYEQYF. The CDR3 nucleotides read TGTGCCAGCAGCAGCCACAGGATCTACGAGCAGTACTTC.

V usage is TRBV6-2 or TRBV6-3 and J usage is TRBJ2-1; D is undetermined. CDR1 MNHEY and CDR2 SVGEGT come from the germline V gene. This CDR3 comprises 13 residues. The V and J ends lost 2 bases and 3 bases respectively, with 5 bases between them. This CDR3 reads CASSYEVYNEQFF. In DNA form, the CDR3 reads TGTGCCAGCAGTTACGAGGTCTACAATGAGCAGTTCTTC.

CDR3 sequence (DNA): TGTGCCAGCAGTTTTCCCGGACAGGGTAACCAGCCCCAGCATTTT. This sequence encodes CASSFPGQGNQPQHF. The chain employs TRBV28 and TRBJ1-5; 8 nucleotides match TRBD1. Losses at the gene ends were 3 bases for V and 7 bases for J; bases not matched to a gene: 8. The CDR3 extends over 15 amino acids. Germline loops: CDR1 MDHEN, CDR2 SYDVKM.

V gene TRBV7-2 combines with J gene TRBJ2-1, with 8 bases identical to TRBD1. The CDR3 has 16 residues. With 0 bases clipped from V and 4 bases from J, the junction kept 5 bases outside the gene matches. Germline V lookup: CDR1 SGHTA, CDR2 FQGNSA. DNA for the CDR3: TGTGCCAGCAGCTTAGCCGGGACAGGAATTTACAATGAGCAGTTCTTC. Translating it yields CASSLAGTGIYNEQFF. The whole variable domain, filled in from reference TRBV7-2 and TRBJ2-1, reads GAGVSQSPSNKVTEKGKDVELRCDPISGHTALYWYRQSLGQGLEFLIYFQGNSAPDKSGLPSDRFSAERTGGSVSTLTIQRTQQEDSAVYLCASSLAGTGIYNEQFFGPGTRLTVL.

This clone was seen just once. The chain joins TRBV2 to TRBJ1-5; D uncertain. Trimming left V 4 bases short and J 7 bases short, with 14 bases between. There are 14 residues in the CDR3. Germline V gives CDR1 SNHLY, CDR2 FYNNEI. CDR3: CASSGVLGSQPQHF. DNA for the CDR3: TGTGCCAGCAGTGGCGTTCTGGGATCCCAGCCCCAGCATTTT.

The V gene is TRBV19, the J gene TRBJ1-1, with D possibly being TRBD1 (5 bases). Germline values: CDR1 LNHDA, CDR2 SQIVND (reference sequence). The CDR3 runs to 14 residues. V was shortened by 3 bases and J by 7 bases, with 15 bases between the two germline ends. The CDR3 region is CASSITGSSFEAFF. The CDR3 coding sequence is TGTGCCAGTAGTATTACAGGCAGTAGTTTTGAAGCTTTCTTT.

CDR3 protein: CTSSQDQRRAFF. CDR3 sequence (DNA): TGCACCAGCAGCCAAGATCAAAGGAGGGCTTTCTTT. This chain joins TRBV1 and TRBJ1-1. TRBV1 corresponds to a pseudogene. The CDR3 is 12 amino acids.

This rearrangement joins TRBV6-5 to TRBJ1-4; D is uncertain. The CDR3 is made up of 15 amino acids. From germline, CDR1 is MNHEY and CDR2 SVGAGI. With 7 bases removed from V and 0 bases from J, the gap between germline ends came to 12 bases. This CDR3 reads CASNQYTTTNEKLFF. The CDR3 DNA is TGTGCCAGCAATCAATACACCACAACTAATGAAAAACTGTTTTTT.

The CDR3 loop reads CASSFGQGFGPQHF. CDR3 in DNA: TGTGCCAGCAGTTTCGGGCAGGGATTCGGGCCCCAGCATTTT. The chain couples TRBV27 to TRBJ1-5; TRBD1 is a possible D gene (5 bases). With 3 bases removed from V and 9 bases from J, the gap between germline ends came to 15 bases. Germline lookup yields CDR1 MNHEY and CDR2 SMNVEV (reference sequence). The CDR3 has 14 amino acids.

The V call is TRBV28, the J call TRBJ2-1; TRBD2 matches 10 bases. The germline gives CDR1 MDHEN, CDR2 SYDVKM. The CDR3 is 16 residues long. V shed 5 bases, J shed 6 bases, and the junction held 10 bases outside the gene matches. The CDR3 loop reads CASSTLSSGSVNEQFF. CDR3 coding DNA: TGTGCCAGCAGTACCTTATCTAGCGGGAGCGTCAATGAGCAGTTCTTC. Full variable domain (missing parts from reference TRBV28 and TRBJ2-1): DVKVTQSSRYLVKRTGEKVFLECVQDMDHENMFWYRQDPGLGLRLIYFSYDVKMKEKGDIPEGYSVSREKKERFSLILESASTNQTSMYLCASSTLSSGSVNEQFFGPGTRLTVL.

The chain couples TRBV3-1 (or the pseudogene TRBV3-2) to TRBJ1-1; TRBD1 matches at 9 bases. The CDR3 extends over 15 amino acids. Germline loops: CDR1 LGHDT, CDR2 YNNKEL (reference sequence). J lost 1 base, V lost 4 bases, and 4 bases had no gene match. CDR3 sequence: CASSPADRGNTEAFF. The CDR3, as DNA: TGTGCCAGCAGCCCAGCGGACAGGGGGAACACTGAAGCTTTCTTT.